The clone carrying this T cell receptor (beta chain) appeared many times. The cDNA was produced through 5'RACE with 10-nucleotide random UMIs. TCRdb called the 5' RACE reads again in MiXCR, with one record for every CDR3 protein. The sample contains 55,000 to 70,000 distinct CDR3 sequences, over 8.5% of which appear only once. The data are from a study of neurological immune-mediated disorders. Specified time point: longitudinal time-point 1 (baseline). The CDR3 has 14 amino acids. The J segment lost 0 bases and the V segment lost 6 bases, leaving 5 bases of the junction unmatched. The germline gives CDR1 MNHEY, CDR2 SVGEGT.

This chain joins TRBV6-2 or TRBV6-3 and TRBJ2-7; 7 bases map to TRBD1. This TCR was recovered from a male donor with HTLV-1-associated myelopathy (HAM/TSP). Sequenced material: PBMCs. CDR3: CASRLSGGSYEQYF. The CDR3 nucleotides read TGTGCCAGCAGACTCTCAGGGGGCTCCTACGAGCAGTACTTC.